Listed below are T cell receptor beta chains from one sample, sequenced in a study of PD-L1 blockade in urothelial cancer. Using immunoSEQ multiplex PCR, the repertoire was profiled, and TCRdb retains in-frame clones only, with some absent. The sample has 100,000 or so clones, about nine tenths seen once. This specimen consisted of PBMCs, obtained around atezolizumab (anti-PD-L1) treatment. The receptors were sampled from an elderly woman with urothelial cancer. Both conserved end residues are part of each CDR3. A D gene is named only where the DNA matches it firmly. The size field is filled for only some rows; it gives once, few, many or a size class.

clone_size j_call v_call d_call cdr3_nt cdr3_aa
once TRBJ2-1 TRBV7-2 TRBD2 TGTGCCAGCAGCGCCCTCCGACTAGCTGGTGAGCAGTTCTTC CASSALRLAGEQFF
once TRBJ2-2 TRBV29-1 NA TGCAGCGTTGTCGGGGAGAGGAACACCGGGGAGCTGTTTTTT CSVVGERNTGELFF
NA TRBJ2-3 TRBV10-1 TRBD2 TGCGCCAGCAGTCCCGGACTAGCGGGGGTAGATACGCAGTATTTT CASSPGLAGVDTQYF
NA TRBJ1-2 TRBV5-6 NA TGTGCCAGCAGACCACAGGGTTGGGACTATGGCTACACCTTC CASRPQGWDYGYTF
few TRBJ2-2 TRBV7-3 TRBD1 TGTGCCAGCAGCTCCCAGGGACAGGCGACCGGGGAGCTGTTTTTT CASSSQGQATGELFF
NA TRBJ2-7 TRBV5-4 TRBD2 TGTGCCAGCAGCTTGCAAGGACTAGCGGGAGGCTACGAGCAGTACTTC CASSLQGLAGGYEQYF
NA TRBJ2-7 TRBV27 NA TGTGCCAGCCCCCTGTCAGGACGGGGAACATCGCGGCAGTACTTC CASPLSGRGTSRQYF
NA TRBJ2-2 TRBV19 NA TGTGCCAGTAGCCGCGTCGAGACGAACACCGGGGAGCTGTTTTTT CASSRVETNTGELFF
NA TRBJ2-3 TRBV7-3 TRBD2 TGTGCCAGCAGCTACCGACTAGCGGGAGGCCCGGGCGTCACAGATACGCAGTATTTT CASSYRLAGGPGVTDTQYF
NA TRBJ1-1 TRBV19 NA TGTGCCAGTAGTATAAACAGGGAATCGGGAGCTTTCTTT CASSINRESGAFF
NA TRBJ1-3 TRBV10-3 NA TGTGCCATCAGTGAGTGGACAGCCACCTCCTCTGGAAACACCATATATTTT CAISEWTATSSGNTIYF
NA TRBJ1-4 TRBV27 TRBD1 TGTGCCAGTTCGGGACAGGGGGTCGCTCTTAATGAAAAACTGTTTTTT CASSGQGVALNEKLFF
NA TRBJ2-1 TRBV6-4 TRBD2 TGTGCCAGCAGTGGCGGGGGTAGCTCCTACAATGAGCAGTTCTTC CASSGGGSSYNEQFF
NA TRBJ2-7 TRBV7-9 NA TGTGCCAGCAGCCCAATAGGGGGGAGGGACTCCTACGAGCAGTACTTC CASSPIGGRDSYEQYF
NA TRBJ2-2 TRBV9 NA TGTGCCAGCAGCCTTAACACCGGGGAGCTGTTTTTT CASSLNTGELFF
NA TRBJ1-2 TRBV5-1 NA TGCGCCAGCAGCGCGGACAGTTTACGGTATGGCTACACCTTC CASSADSLRYGYTF
NA TRBJ2-1 TRBV19 TRBD2 TGTGCCAGTAGTACGACTAGCGGGAGGGTTGGGAGTAATGAGCAGTTCTTC CASSTTSGRVGSNEQFF
NA TRBJ2-7 TRBV7-8 NA TGTGCCAGCAGCTTAGACCACCGGGCTAGCCGCGAACTCCCCTACGAGCAGTACTTC CASSLDHRASRELPYEQYF
NA TRBJ2-3 TRBV5-1 NA TGCGCCAGCAGGGTCGGGACTGCCTCAGATACGCAGTATTTT CASRVGTASDTQYF
NA TRBJ2-7 TRBV5-6 NA NA CASSSFGAGQGAEQYF
NA TRBJ2-7 TRBV28 NA TGTGCCAGCAGTTTAGTCCAGGGGAACTCCTACGAGCAGTACTTC CASSLVQGNSYEQYF
NA TRBJ2-3 TRBV6-4 NA TGTGCCAGCAGTGACTCGGGTCAACAGGTAGATACGCAGTATTTT CASSDSGQQVDTQYF
few TRBJ1-2 TRBV28 TRBD1 TGTGCCAGCAGTCCACAGGGGTGGTATGGCTACACCTTC CASSPQGWYGYTF
once TRBJ2-7 TRBV12-5 NA TGTGCTAGTGCCCCGGACCGGGGCTACGAGCAGTACTTC CASAPDRGYEQYF
NA TRBJ1-1 TRBV7-9 NA TGTGCCAGCAGCCCACTGGGGAGTCGAAACACTGAAGCTTTCTTT CASSPLGSRNTEAFF
NA TRBJ1-3 TRBV4-2 NA TGTGCCAGCAGCCAAACCGGGCGGGAATCTGGAAACACCATATATTTT CASSQTGRESGNTIYF
NA TRBJ1-1 TRBV6-6 TRBD1 TGTGCCAGCAGTTCAACAGGGGGTACTGAAGCTTTCTTT CASSSTGGTEAFF
NA TRBJ2-2 TRBV2 TRBD1 TGTGCCAGCAGCCGTGGGACAGAGAACACCGGGGAGCTGTTTTTT CASSRGTENTGELFF
NA TRBJ2-3 TRBV6-5 NA TGTGCCAGCAGCCGAGACAGAGAAACACAGTATTTT CASSRDRETQYF
NA TRBJ1-1 TRBV6-1 TRBD1 TGTGCCAGCAGGGGGAGGGACAGGGCCACTGAAGCTTTCTTT CASRGRDRATEAFF
NA TRBJ2-3 TRBV15 NA TGTGCCACCAGCAGAGATCTGGGGGCGGGAGCTAGCACAGATACGCAGTATTTT CATSRDLGAGASTDTQYF
NA TRBJ1-1 TRBV5-1 NA TGCGCCAGCTCGAGGGAGGGGGTCATCACTGAAGCTTTCTTT CASSREGVITEAFF
NA TRBJ2-7 TRBV6-1 TRBD2 TGTGCCAGCAGTGAATTCGGGGGACTAGCGGGGGACTACGAGCAGTACTTC CASSEFGGLAGDYEQYF
NA TRBJ1-1 TRBV10-1 NA TGCGCCAGCAGTGAGTGGGTTGCGGGGACCACTGAAGCTTTCTTT CASSEWVAGTTEAFF
NA TRBJ1-2 TRBV27 NA TGTGCCAGCAGTCCCGCGAGGGGGACCTATGGCTACACCTTC CASSPARGTYGYTF
NA TRBJ2-1 TRBV29-1 TRBD2 TGTGGACTAGCGGGAGACGGTGAGCAGTTCTTC CGLAGDGEQFF
NA TRBJ2-6 TRBV15 TRBD1 TGTGCCACCAGCAGAGACAGGGGGCTAAGGTCTGGGGCCAACGTCCTGACTTTC CATSRDRGLRSGANVLTF